Sequencing of this T cell receptor beta chain was carried out in a study of blood T cell repertoires in COVID-19. Study details: The United States, Italy and Spain were the sources of the acute and convalescent COVID-19 samples.

The Seattle patients joined while their infection was active and were tracked longitudinally afterward. Per the germline V gene, CDR1 is MNHEY and CDR2 is SVGAGI. With 0 bases removed from V and 0 bases from J, the gap between germline ends came to 5 bases. The CDR3 is made up of 15 amino acids. Per the authors' pipeline: Reference gene primer amplification gave estimated nucleated cell counts. TCRdb's copy holds only in-frame clones and misses some; the assay was immunoSEQ multiplex PCR. V and J calls and clone size are those listed in that table; D and trimming were worked out from the DNA. The sample includes a few hundred thousand clones, approximately 90% of them seen just once. As to this clone: This same CDR3 is encoded by further DNA sequences in the sample.

Sequenced: peripheral blood. The TCR was taken from a woman in her sixties or seventies with COVID-19, enrolled during active disease. V gene TRBV6-5 combines with J gene TRBJ2-2; D is uncertain. The CDR3 protein is CASSYSPANTGELFF. The DNA of the CDR3 is TGTGCCAGCAGTTACTCCCCCGCGAACACCGGGGAGCTGTTTTTT.